The next 26 T cell receptor beta chains were all read from a single sample in a study of cytomegalovirus exposure and HLA in healthy donors. PCR primers comprised 60 Vbeta and 13 Jbeta primers. Clones were sequenced by immunoSEQ multiplex PCR, and TCRdb holds only the in-frame ones, with some missing. The data contain 250,000 to 350,000 clones, roughly 85% of them singletons. Sequencing was carried out using PBMCs. These receptors all stem from a man aged 40-55 years in good health and CMV-seropositive.

The V and J genes are TRBV28 and TRBJ1-1; D gene ambiguous. V gave up 7 bases and J gave up 0 bases, with 9 bases separating them. There are 13 residues in the CDR3. The germline V gene encodes CDR1 MDHEN and CDR2 SYDVKM. CDR3 loop: CASKKTLNTEAFF. The CDR3 nucleotides read TGTGCCAGCAAAAAGACACTGAACACTGAAGCTTTCTTT.

V and J are TRBV5-5 and TRBJ2-5; the match to TRBD2 covers 14 bases. After removal of 4 bases from V and 2 bases from J, the junction contained 10 bases not matched to a gene. The CDR3 totals 18 residues. From germline, CDR1 is SGHKS and CDR2 YYEKEE (reference sequence). As DNA, the CDR3 is TGTGCCAGCAGCCGTGGGGGACTAGCGGGAGTTGGGCAAGAGACCCAGTACTTC. It specifies CASSRGGLAGVGQETQYF.

A note on this clone: Relative to the germline gene, one junction end is altered; a read error may explain this. The gene calls are TRBV7-9 and TRBJ1-4; D call uncertain. The CDR3 is 16 amino acids. The germline CDR1 and CDR2 sequences are SEHNR and FQNEAQ (reference sequence). This CDR3 reads CSSSFWVVGPNEKLFF. DNA for the CDR3: TGTTCCAGCAGCTTTTGGGTTGTGGGCCCTAATGAAAAACTGTTTTTT.

The rearrangement links TRBV15 to TRBJ2-7; 9 positions match TRBD2. Germline loops: CDR1 LNHNV, CDR2 YYDKDF (reference sequence). The CDR3 sequence is 15 residues long. The V and J ends lost 0 bases and 4 bases, in that order; junction bases with no gene match: 4. The CDR3 is CATSRDGLAQYEQYF. In nucleotides, the CDR3 is TGTGCCACCAGCAGAGACGGACTAGCGCAATACGAGCAGTACTTC. Filled out from reference TRBV15 and TRBJ2-7, the complete variable domain reads DAMVIQNPRYQVTQFGKPVTLSCSQTLNHNVMYWYQQKSSQAPKLLFHYYDKDFNNEADTPDNFQSRRPNTSFCFLDIRSPGLGDTAMYLCATSRDGLAQYEQYFGPGTRLTVT.

This clone has at least ten counts. This chain uses TRBV5-1 with TRBJ1-1; 8 nucleotides agree with TRBD1. Germline-derived CDR1 and CDR2 are SGHRS and YFSETQ. The CDR3 sequence is 13 residues long. V trimming: 2 bases; J trimming: 5 bases; junction bases outside the gene matches: 2. The CDR3 DNA reads TGCGCCAGCAGCTTTAACAGGGGGACTGAAGCTTTCTTT. This gives the protein CASSFNRGTEAFF.

The CDR3 nucleotides are TGTGCCAGCAGTGAAGGCAGGGGGGAAGAGACCCAGTACTTC. It is translated as CASSEGRGEETQYF. The gene calls are TRBV2 and TRBJ2-5, with D perhaps TRBD1 (7 bases). This CDR3 comprises 14 residues. Trimming took 1 base from V and 3 from J, leaving 9 bases between them. CDR1 SNHLY and CDR2 FYNNEI come from the germline V gene. The whole variable domain, remainder taken from reference TRBV2 and TRBJ2-5, is EPEVTQTPSHQVTQMGQEVILRCVPISNHLYFYWYRQILGQKVEFLVSFYNNEISEKSEIFDDQFSVERPDGSNFTLKIRSTKLEDSAMYFCASSEGRGEETQYFGPGTRLLVL.

The chain has TRBV6-5 and TRBJ2-5, with D possibly being TRBD2 (6 bases). Germline lookup yields CDR1 MNHEY and CDR2 SVGAGI. The V gene lost 0 bases and the J gene lost 2 bases, with 7 bases spanning the gap. The CDR3 consists of 14 residues. CDR3 sequence: CASSYSGRQETQYF. In DNA form, the CDR3 reads TGTGCCAGCAGTTACTCGGGGAGGCAAGAGACCCAGTACTTC.

This clone was detected a few times. The genes are TRBV6-5 and TRBJ1-1; TRBD1 might be the D (5 bases). The CDR3 is made up of 13 amino acids. The germline V gene has CDR1 MNHEY and CDR2 SVGAGI. V lost 4 bases and J 1 base, leaving 7 bases between the germline ends. The CDR3 spells CASSFQGNTEAFF. The CDR3 DNA reads TGTGCCAGCAGTTTCCAGGGGAACACTGAAGCTTTCTTT.

This chain links TRBV28 with TRBJ2-1; D unresolved. V lost 6 bases to trimming and J lost 8 bases, with 23 bases between them. CDR1 MDHEN and CDR2 SYDVKM come from the germline V gene. The CDR3 has 16 residues. CDR3 sequence: CASSQPLVGPIDEQFF. The CDR3 nucleotides read TGTGCCAGCAGCCAGCCTCTAGTCGGCCCAATCGATGAGCAGTTCTTC.

This clone showed up just a few times. This chain uses TRBV6-6 with TRBJ1-5; TRBD1 matches 7 bases. The V segment lost 6 bases and the J segment 2 bases; nucleotides outside the gene matches: 4. The CDR3 has 14 amino acids. Germline V gene lookup returns CDR1 MNHNY and CDR2 SVGAGI (reference sequence). CDR3 nucleotide sequence: TGTGCCAGCAGAACAGGGGCCCGCAATCAGCCCCAGCATTTT. This gives the protein CASRTGARNQPQHF.

The sample holds one count of this clone. This chain joins TRBV28 and TRBJ1-2, with 7 positions matching TRBD1. J was trimmed by 0 bases and V by 3 bases; bases with no gene match: 7. CDR1 and CDR2 (germline): MDHEN, SYDVKM. The CDR3 is 16 amino acids. CDR3 in amino acids: CASSFGVQGANYGYTF. The CDR3 region has the DNA TGTGCCAGCAGTTTTGGCGTCCAGGGGGCTAACTATGGCTACACCTTC.

The chain carries TRBV25-1 and TRBJ1-6, with D uncertain. CDR3 length: 16 residues. The germline CDR1 and CDR2 sequences are MGHDK and SYGVNS. Between the trimmed V and J ends, which lost 2 bases and 4 bases, there was a span of 12 bases. CDR3 sequence reads: CASSEGRVTYNSPLHF. The CDR3 DNA reads as TGTGCCAGCAGTGAAGGGAGAGTCACGTATAATTCACCCCTCCACTTT.

The rearrangement links TRBV4-1 to TRBJ2-7, with D possibly TRBD2 on 6 matching bases. Trimming removed 1 base from V and 7 bases from J, with 14 bases in between. CDR1 and CDR2 (germline): MGHRA, YSYEKL. The CDR3 contains 14 residues. This chain's CDR3 is CASSQVGGTTEQYF. CDR3 coding DNA: TGCGCCAGCAGCCAAGTCGGGGGAACCACGGAGCAGTACTTC.

The chain recombines TRBV5-6 with TRBJ2-7; 13 bases agree with TRBD2. The CDR3 runs 16 residues. Germline CDR1 reads SGHDT; CDR2 reads YYEEEE. Trimming took 0 bases from V and 5 from J; bases not matched to a gene: 5. CDR3 coding DNA: TGTGCCAGCAGCTTGGGAGGACTAGCGGGAGTTGACGAGCAGTACTTC. It yields the protein CASSLGGLAGVDEQYF.

The chain employs TRBV11-2 and TRBJ2-4, with D maybe TRBD2 (6 bases). The length of the CDR3 is 17 residues. The V gene lost 0 bases and the J gene lost 0 bases, with 12 bases spanning the gap. The germline gives CDR1 SGHAT, CDR2 FQNNGV. CDR3 bases: TGTGCCAGCAGCTTAGATAGGAGCGGGTTAGCCAAAAACATTCAGTACTTC. This sequence encodes CASSLDRSGLAKNIQYF.

This chain uses TRBV9 with TRBJ2-1, with TRBD2 matching 10 bases. This CDR3 comprises 18 residues. Trimming at V came to 0 bases and at J to 0 bases, leaving 6 bases not matched to a gene. CDR1 and CDR2 (germline): SGDLS, YYNGEE. The CDR3: CASSVALAGPSSYNEQFF. The CDR3 nucleotides read TGTGCCAGCAGCGTAGCACTAGCGGGACCCAGCTCCTACAATGAGCAGTTCTTC. Full variable domain (rest looked up from reference TRBV9 and TRBJ2-1): DSGVTQTPKHLITATGQRVTLRCSPRSGDLSVYWYQQSLDQGLQFLIQYYNGEERAKGNILERFSAQQFPDLHSELNLSSLELGDSALYFCASSVALAGPSSYNEQFFGPGTRLTVL.

This sequence joins TRBV19 and TRBJ2-2; possibly TRBD2 for D (6 bases). CDR1 and CDR2 (germline): LNHDA, SQIVND (reference sequence). Trimming cost V 4 bases and J 1 base, with 13 bases left between them. The CDR3 is 16 residues long. In DNA, the CDR3 is TGTGCCAGTAGTAGGTGGGAGCGGGTGAACACCGGGGAGCTGTTTTTT. It specifies CASSRWERVNTGELFF.

This clone was recorded once. This chain uses TRBV7-9 with TRBJ2-3; 14 nucleotides match TRBD2. Per the germline V gene, CDR1 is SEHNR and CDR2 is FQNEAQ (reference sequence). Trimming took 5 bases from V and 2 from J; bases not matched to a gene: 6. This CDR3 has 17 amino acids. The CDR3 nucleotides are TGTGCCAGCAGCCCGGGACTAGCGGGAGAAATCACAGATACGCAGTATTTT. The encoded protein is CASSPGLAGEITDTQYF. The entire variable domain, with the rest obtained from reference TRBV7-9 and TRBJ2-3, is as follows: DTGVSQNPRHKITKRGQNVTFRCDPISEHNRLYWYRQTLGQGPEFLTYFQNEAQLEKSRLLSDRFSAERPKGSFSTLEIQRTEQGDSAMYLCASSPGLAGEITDTQYFGPGTRLTVL.

V gene TRBV7-3 combines with J gene TRBJ2-7; possibly TRBD1 for D (6 bases). Germline loops: CDR1 SGHTA, CDR2 FQGTGA. The CDR3 extends over 14 amino acids. V was shortened by 4 bases and J by 2 bases, with 12 bases between the two germline ends. CDR3 loop: CASSSGTPPYEQYF. DNA for the CDR3: TGTGCCAGCAGCTCCGGGACACCCCCCTACGAGCAGTACTTC.

Concerning this clone itself: An end of the junction does not agree with germline; a read error may underlie this. The rearrangement uses TRBV7-9 and TRBJ2-2; D may be TRBD1 (5 bases). The length of the CDR3 is 16 residues. CDR1 and CDR2 from the germline V gene are SEHNR and FQNEAQ (reference sequence). For the CDR3, the DNA is TGTTCCAGCAGCTTACGGACACCGTCGAACACCGGGGAGCTGTTTTTT. This gives the protein CSSSLRTPSNTGELFF.

For the CDR3, the DNA is TGTGCCAGCAGTTTTTTGGCGGCGGGCAAAAACATTCAGTACTTC. It yields the protein CASSFLAAGKNIQYF. The gene calls are TRBV27 and TRBJ2-4, with TRBD2 as a possible D gene (5 bases). This CDR3 region has 15 residues. Deletions cut 3 bases from V and 3 bases from J, with 12 bases between. Germline CDR1 MNHEY, CDR2 SMNVEV (reference sequence).

The rearrangement links TRBV2 to TRBJ2-5; 9 bases align to TRBD1. The germline CDR1 and CDR2 sequences are SNHLY and FYNNEI. The CDR3 covers 15 residues. Trimming removed 7 bases from V and 5 bases from J; junction bases left unmatched: 11. In DNA, the CDR3 is TGTGCCAGCAACTACGAGACAGGGGGGCGGGAGACCCAGTACTTC. Its translation: CASNYETGGRETQYF.

The chain links TRBV18 to TRBJ1-2; 10 nucleotides agree with TRBD1. The CDR3 covers 13 residues. V lost 3 bases to trimming and J lost 6 bases; unmatched junction nucleotides: 1. Looked up from germline, CDR1 is KGHSH and CDR2 is LQKENI. CDR3 protein: CASSPDRGNGYTF. Written as DNA, the CDR3 is TGTGCCAGCTCACCGGACAGGGGGAATGGCTACACCTTC. Full variable domain (missing parts from reference TRBV18 and TRBJ1-2): NAGVMQNPRHLVRRRGQEARLRCSPMKGHSHVYWYRQLPEEGLKFMVYLQKENIIDESGMPKERFSAEFPKEGPSILRIQQVVRGDSAAYFCASSPDRGNGYTFGSGTRLTVV.

Only one count was recorded for this clone. V is TRBV29-1 and J is TRBJ2-7; the match to TRBD2 covers 8 bases. This CDR3 has 13 amino acids. Germline V gene sequence: CDR1 SQVTM, CDR2 ANQGSEA. V gave up 7 bases and J gave up 2 bases; unmatched junction bases: 7. CDR3 nucleotide sequence: TGCAGCGCCGCAGCGGGAGTGACCTACGAGCAGTACTTC. This translates into CSAAAGVTYEQYF.

CDR3 region: CASSLGLARYEQYF. The CDR3 DNA follows: TGTGCCAGCAGCTTGGGTCTAGCGCGCTACGAGCAGTACTTC. The chain couples TRBV5-4 to TRBJ2-7; possibly TRBD2 for D (6 bases). V was trimmed by 0 bases and J by 3 bases, leaving 10 bases between them. The CDR3 runs 14 residues. Germline CDR1 and CDR2: SGHNT and YYREEE (reference sequence).

The rearrangement uses TRBV7-2 and TRBJ1-4; D unclear. This CDR3 comprises 15 residues. Germline CDR1 is SGHTA and CDR2 is FQGNSA. V lost 0 bases and J lost 4, with 9 bases in between. The CDR3 reads CASSLAAAGNEKLFF. In DNA, the CDR3 is TGTGCCAGCAGCTTAGCGGCTGCGGGTAATGAAAAACTGTTTTTT.